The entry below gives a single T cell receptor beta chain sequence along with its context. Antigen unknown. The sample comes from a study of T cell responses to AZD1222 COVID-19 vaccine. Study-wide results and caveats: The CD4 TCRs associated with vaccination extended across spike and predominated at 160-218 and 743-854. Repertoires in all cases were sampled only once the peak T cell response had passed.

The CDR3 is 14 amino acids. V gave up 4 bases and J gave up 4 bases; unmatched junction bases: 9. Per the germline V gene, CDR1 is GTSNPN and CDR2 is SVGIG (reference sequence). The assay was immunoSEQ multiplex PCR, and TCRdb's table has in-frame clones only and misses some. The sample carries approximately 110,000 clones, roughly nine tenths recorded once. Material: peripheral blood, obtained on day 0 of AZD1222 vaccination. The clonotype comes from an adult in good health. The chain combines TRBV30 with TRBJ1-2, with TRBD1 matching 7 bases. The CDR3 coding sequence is TGTGCCTGGAACCTAGGACAGGTTACCTATGGCTACACCTTC. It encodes CAWNLGQVTYGYTF.